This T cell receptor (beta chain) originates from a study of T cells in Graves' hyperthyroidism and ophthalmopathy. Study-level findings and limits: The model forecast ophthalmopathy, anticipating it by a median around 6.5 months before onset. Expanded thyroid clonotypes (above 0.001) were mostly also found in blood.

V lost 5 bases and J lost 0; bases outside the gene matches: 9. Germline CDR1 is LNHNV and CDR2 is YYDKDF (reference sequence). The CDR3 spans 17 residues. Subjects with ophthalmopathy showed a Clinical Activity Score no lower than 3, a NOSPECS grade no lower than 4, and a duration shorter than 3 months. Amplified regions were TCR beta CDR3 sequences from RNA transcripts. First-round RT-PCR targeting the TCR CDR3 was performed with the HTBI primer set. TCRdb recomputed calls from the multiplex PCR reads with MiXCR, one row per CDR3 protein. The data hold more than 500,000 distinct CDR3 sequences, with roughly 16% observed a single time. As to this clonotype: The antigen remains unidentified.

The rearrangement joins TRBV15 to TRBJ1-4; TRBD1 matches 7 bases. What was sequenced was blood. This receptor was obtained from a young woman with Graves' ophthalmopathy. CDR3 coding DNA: TGTGCCACCAGCGGGACAGTCAATCCTGCAACTAATGAAAAACTGTTTTTT. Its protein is CATSGTVNPATNEKLFF.